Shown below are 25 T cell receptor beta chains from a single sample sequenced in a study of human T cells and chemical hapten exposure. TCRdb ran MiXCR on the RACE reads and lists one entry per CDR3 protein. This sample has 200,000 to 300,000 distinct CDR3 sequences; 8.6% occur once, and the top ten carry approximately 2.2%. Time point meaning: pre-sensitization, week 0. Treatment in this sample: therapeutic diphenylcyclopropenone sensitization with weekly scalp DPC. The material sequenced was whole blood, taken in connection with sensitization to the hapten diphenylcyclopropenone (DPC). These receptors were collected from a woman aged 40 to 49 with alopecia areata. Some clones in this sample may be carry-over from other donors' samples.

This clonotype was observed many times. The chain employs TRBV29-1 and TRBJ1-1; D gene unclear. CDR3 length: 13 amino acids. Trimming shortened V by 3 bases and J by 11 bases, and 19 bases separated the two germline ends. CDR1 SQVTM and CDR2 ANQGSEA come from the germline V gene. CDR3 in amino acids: CSVEEALPQEAFF. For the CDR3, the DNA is TGCAGCGTTGAGGAGGCCCTTCCGCAGGAGGCTTTCTTT.

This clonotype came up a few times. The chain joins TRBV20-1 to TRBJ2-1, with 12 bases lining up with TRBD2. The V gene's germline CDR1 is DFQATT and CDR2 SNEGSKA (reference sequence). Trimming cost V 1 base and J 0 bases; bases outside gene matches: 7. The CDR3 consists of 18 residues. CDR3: CSARVTSGRPFSYNEQFF. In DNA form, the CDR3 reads TGCAGTGCTAGAGTTACTAGCGGGAGGCCCTTCTCCTACAATGAGCAGTTCTTC.

The CDR3 DNA sequence: TGTGCCTGGAGTGTACTCAGCATGAACACTGAAGCTTTCTTT. This translates into CAWSVLSMNTEAFF. The genes are TRBV30 and TRBJ1-1, with no clear D. In germline, CDR1 is GTSNPN, CDR2 SVGIG (reference sequence). The V end was cut by 0 bases, the J end by 0 bases, with 8 bases between. The CDR3 has 14 residues.

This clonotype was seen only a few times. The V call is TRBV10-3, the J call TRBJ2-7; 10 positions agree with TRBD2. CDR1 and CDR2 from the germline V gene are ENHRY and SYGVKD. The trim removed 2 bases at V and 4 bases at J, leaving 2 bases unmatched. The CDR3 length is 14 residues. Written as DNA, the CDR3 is TGTGCCATCAGTGAGGGACTAGCGGATTACGAGCAGTACTTC. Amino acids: CAISEGLADYEQYF.

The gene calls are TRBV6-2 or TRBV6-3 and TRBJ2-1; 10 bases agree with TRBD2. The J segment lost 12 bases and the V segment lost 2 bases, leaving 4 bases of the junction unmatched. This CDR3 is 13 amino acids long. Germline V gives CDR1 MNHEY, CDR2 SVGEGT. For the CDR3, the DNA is TGTGCCAGCAGTTACGCCCCTAGCGGGGGGCAGTTCTTC. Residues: CASSYAPSGGQFF.

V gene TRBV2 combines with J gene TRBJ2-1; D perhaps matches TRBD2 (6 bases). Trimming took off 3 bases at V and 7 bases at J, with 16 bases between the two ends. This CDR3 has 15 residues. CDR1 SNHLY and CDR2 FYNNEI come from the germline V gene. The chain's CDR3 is CASSDERASENEQFF. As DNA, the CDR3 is TGTGCCAGCAGTGACGAGCGGGCCTCTGAGAATGAGCAGTTCTTC. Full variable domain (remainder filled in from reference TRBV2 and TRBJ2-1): EPEVTQTPSHQVTQMGQEVILRCVPISNHLYFYWYRQILGQKVEFLVSFYNNEISEKSEIFDDQFSVERPDGSNFTLKIRSTKLEDSAMYFCASSDERASENEQFFGPGTRLTVL.

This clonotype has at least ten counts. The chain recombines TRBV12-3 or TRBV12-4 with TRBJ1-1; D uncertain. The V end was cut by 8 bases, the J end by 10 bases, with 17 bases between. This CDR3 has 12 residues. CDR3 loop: CASSPRRLGAFF. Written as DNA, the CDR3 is TGTGCCAGCTCCCCCAGGCGCCTGGGAGCTTTCTTT.

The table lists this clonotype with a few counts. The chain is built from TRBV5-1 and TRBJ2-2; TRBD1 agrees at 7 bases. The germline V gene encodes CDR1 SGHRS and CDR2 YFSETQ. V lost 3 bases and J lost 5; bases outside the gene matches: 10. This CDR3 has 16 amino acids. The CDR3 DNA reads TGCGCCAGCAGCTGGTATCCCCGACAGGGTACCGGGGAGCTGTTTTTT. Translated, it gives CASSWYPRQGTGELFF.

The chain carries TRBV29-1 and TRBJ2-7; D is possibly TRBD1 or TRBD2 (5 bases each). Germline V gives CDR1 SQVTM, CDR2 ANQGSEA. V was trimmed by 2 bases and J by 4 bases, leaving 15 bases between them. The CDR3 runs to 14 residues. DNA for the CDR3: TGCAGCGTTGAATTGGGGGAAAGACAGTACGAGCAGTACTTC. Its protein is CSVELGERQYEQYF.

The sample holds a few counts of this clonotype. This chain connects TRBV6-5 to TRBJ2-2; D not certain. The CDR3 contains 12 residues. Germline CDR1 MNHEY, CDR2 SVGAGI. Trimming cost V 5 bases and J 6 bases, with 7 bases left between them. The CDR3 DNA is TGTGCCAGCAGTAGGTACTCCGGGGAGCTGTTTTTT. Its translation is CASSRYSGELFF.

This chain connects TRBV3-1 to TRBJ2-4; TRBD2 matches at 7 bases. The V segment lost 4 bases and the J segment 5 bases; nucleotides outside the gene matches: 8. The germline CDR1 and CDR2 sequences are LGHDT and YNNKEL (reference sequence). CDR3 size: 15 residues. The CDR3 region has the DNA TGTGCCAGCAGCCCCCCCGGAGCGGGACAAAACATTCAGTACTTC. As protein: CASSPPGAGQNIQYF.

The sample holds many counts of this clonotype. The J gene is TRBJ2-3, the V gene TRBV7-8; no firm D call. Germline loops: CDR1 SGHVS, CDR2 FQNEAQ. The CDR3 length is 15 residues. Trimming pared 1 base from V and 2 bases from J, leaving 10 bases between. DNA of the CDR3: TGTGCCAGCAGCTTAGACTCGCGCTCCACAGATACGCAGTATTTT. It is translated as CASSLDSRSTDTQYF. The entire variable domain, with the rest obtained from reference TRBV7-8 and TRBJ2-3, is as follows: GAGVSQSPRYKVAKRGQDVALRCDPISGHVSLFWYQQALGQGPEFLTYFQNEAQLDKSGLPSDRFFAERPEGSVSTLKIQRTQQEDSAVYLCASSLDSRSTDTQYFGPGTRLTVL.

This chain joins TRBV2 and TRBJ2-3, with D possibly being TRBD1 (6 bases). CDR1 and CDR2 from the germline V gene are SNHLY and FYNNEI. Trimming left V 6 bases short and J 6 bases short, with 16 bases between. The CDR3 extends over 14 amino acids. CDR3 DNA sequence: TGTGCCAGCAGCGCAACCAATCAGGGGGATACGCAGTATTTT. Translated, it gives CASSATNQGDTQYF.

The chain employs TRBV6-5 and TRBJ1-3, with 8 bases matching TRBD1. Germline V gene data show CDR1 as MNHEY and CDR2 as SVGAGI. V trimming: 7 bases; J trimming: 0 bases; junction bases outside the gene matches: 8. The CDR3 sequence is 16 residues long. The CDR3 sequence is CASKPGQGFSGNTIYF. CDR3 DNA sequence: TGTGCCAGCAAGCCCGGACAGGGATTCTCTGGAAACACCATATATTTT.

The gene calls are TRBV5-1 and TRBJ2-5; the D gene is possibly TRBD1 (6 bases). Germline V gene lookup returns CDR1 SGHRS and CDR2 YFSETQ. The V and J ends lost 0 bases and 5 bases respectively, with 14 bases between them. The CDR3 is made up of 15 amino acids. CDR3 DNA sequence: TGCGCCAGCAGCTTGGGAGGCTCAGGGGAGGAGACCCAGTACTTC. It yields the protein CASSLGGSGEETQYF.

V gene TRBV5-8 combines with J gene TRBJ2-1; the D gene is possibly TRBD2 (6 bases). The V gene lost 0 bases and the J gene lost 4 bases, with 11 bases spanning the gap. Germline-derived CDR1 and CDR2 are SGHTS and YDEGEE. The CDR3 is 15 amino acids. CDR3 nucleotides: TGTGCCAGCAGCTTGGAGGGCGGGGTATACAATGAGCAGTTCTTC. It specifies CASSLEGGVYNEQFF.

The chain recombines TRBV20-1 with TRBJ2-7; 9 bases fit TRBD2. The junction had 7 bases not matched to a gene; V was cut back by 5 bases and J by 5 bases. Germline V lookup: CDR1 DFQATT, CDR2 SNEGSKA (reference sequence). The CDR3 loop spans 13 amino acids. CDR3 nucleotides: TGCAGTGCTTCCGGGACTAGCCATAACGAGCAGTACTTC. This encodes CSASGTSHNEQYF.

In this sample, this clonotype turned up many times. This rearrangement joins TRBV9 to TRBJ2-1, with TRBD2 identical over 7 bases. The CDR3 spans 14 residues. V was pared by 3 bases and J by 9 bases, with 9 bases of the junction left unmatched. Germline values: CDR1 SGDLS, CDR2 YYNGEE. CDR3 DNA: TGTGCCAGCAGCGCGACTAGCCCAGCCCCTGAGCAGTTCTTC. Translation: CASSATSPAPEQFF.

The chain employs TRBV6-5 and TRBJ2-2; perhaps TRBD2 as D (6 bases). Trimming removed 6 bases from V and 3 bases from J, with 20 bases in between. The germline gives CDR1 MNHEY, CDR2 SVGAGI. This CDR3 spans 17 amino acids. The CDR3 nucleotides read TGTGCCAGCAGCCTCTCGGGACTGGAGACGCACACCGGGGAGCTGTTTTTT. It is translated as CASSLSGLETHTGELFF.

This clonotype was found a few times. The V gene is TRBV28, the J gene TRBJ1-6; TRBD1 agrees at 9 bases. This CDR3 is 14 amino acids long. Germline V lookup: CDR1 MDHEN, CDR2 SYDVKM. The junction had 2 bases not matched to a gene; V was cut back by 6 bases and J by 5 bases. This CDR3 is CASRGTGNNSPLHF. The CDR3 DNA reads TGTGCCAGCAGGGGGACAGGGAATAATTCACCCCTCCACTTT.

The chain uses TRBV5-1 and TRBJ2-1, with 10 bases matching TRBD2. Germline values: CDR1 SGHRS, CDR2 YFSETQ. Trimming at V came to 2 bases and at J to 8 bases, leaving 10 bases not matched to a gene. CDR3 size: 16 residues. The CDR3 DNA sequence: TGCGCCAGCAGCTTACCCGCTAGCGGGAGTATCGATGAGCAGTTCTTC. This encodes CASSLPASGSIDEQFF.

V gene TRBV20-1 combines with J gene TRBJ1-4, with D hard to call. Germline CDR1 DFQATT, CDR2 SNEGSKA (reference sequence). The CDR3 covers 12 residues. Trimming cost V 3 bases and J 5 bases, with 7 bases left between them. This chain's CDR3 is CSARGLNEKLFF. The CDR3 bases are TGCAGTGCTAGGGGCTTGAATGAAAAACTGTTTTTT.

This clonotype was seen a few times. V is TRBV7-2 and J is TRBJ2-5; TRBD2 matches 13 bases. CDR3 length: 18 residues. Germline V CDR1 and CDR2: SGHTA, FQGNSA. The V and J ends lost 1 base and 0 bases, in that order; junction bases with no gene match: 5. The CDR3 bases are TGTGCCAGCAGCTTAGTCGGGACTAGCGGGAAGTACCAAGAGACCCAGTACTTC. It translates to CASSLVGTSGKYQETQYF.

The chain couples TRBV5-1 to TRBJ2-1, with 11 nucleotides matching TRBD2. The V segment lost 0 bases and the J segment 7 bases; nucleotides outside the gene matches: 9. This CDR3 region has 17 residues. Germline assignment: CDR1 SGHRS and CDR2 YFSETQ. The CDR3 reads CASSLAGGTSGPNEQFF. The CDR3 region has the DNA TGCGCCAGCAGCTTGGCCGGAGGGACTAGCGGCCCTAATGAGCAGTTCTTC.

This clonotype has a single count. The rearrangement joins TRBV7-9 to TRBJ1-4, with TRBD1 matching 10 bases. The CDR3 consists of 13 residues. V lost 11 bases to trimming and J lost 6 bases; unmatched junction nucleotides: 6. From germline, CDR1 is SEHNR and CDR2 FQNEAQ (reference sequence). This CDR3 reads CAVRTGGDEKLFF. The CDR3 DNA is TGTGCCGTCAGGACAGGGGGAGATGAAAAACTGTTTTTT.